These 30 T cell receptor beta chains came from one sample sequenced in a study of T cell changes during pregnancy in multiple sclerosis. Here immunoSEQ multiplex PCR was the method, and the copy in TCRdb shows in-frame clones only, minus some. The table lists around 50,000 clones, 80% to 95% of them singletons, with 0.45% to 0.6% in the top ten. The source was CD4+ T cells from peripheral blood mononuclear cells, collected in the third trimester of pregnancy. Receptors were obtained from a female donor with multiple sclerosis, enrolled in a pregnancy study.

The chain is built from TRBV2 and TRBJ1-2; D not resolved. Germline-derived CDR1 and CDR2 are SNHLY and FYNNEI. V was trimmed by 3 bases and J by 8 bases, leaving 10 bases between them. This CDR3 has 12 amino acids. The CDR3 region is CASSESVEGYTF. The CDR3 bases are TGTGCCAGCAGTGAGTCGGTCGAAGGCTACACCTTC. The variable domain in full, with the rest retrieved from reference TRBV2 and TRBJ1-2, is EPEVTQTPSHQVTQMGQEVILRCVPISNHLYFYWYRQILGQKVEFLVSFYNNEISEKSEIFDDQFSVERPDGSNFTLKIRSTKLEDSAMYFCASSESVEGYTFGSGTRLTVV.

Only one count was recorded for this clone. The gene calls are TRBV5-4 and TRBJ2-1, with D maybe TRBD1 (5 bases). CDR1 and CDR2 from the germline V gene are SGHNT and YYREEE (reference sequence). Trimming pared 5 bases from V and 0 bases from J, leaving 12 bases between. This CDR3 region has 15 residues. CDR3 region: CASSPDSSSYNEQFF. CDR3 DNA sequence: TGTGCCAGCAGTCCCGACAGCAGCTCCTACAATGAGCAGTTCTTC. The complete variable domain, with remaining parts taken from reference TRBV5-4 and TRBJ2-1, reads ETGVTQSPTHLIKTRGQQVTLRCSSQSGHNTVSWYQQALGQGPQFIFQYYREEENGRGNFPPRFSGLQFPNYSSELNVNALELDDSALYLCASSPDSSSYNEQFFGPGTRLTVL.

V gene TRBV25-1 combines with J gene TRBJ2-2, with 7 bases identical to TRBD1. Per the germline V gene, CDR1 is MGHDK and CDR2 is SYGVNS. This CDR3 contains 15 residues. Losses at the gene ends were 2 bases for V and 4 bases for J; bases not matched to a gene: 4. This CDR3 is CASSERGLFTGELFF. For the CDR3, the DNA is TGTGCCAGCAGTGAAAGGGGGCTATTCACCGGGGAGCTGTTTTTT.

The chain combines TRBV9 with TRBJ2-2, with D unresolved. The CDR3 loop spans 12 amino acids. Germline-derived CDR1 and CDR2 are SGDLS and YYNGEE. The ends were cut back, 6 bases at V and 3 bases at J, with 6 bases in the middle. CDR3 amino acids: CASNQDTGELFF. CDR3 coding DNA: TGTGCCAGCAACCAGGACACCGGGGAGCTGTTTTTT.

This clone showed up just once. The chain is built from TRBV7-2 and TRBJ2-5; 8 bases align to TRBD2. V was clipped by 1 base and J by 4 bases; unmatched bases: 8. In germline, CDR1 is SGHTA, CDR2 FQGNSA. This CDR3 is 16 amino acids long. CDR3 sequence reads: CASSLVLSGGRETQYF. The DNA for the CDR3 is TGTGCCAGCAGCTTAGTATTGAGCGGGGGTCGAGAGACCCAGTACTTC.

The chain joins TRBV5-6 to TRBJ1-1, with 8 bases that match TRBD1. V lost 4 bases and J lost 9; bases outside the gene matches: 14. CDR3 length equals 15 residues. The germline V gene has CDR1 SGHDT and CDR2 YYEEEE. The CDR3 loop is CASSGSGGGRFKAFF. CDR3 DNA sequence: TGTGCCAGCAGCGGCTCAGGGGGCGGTCGTTTTAAAGCTTTCTTT.

The chain is built from TRBV9 and TRBJ1-3, with unresolved D. This CDR3 is built from 14 residues. Germline CDR1 is SGDLS and CDR2 is YYNGEE. V shed 0 bases and J shed 0 bases, with 4 bases lying between them. The CDR3 DNA sequence: TGTGCCAGCAGCGTAGAGAGCTCTGGAAACACCATATATTTT. This sequence encodes CASSVESSGNTIYF.

The chain uses TRBV9 and TRBJ2-3; 12 bases are shared with TRBD2. The J segment lost 5 bases and the V segment lost 2 bases, leaving 12 bases of the junction unmatched. From germline, CDR1 is SGDLS and CDR2 YYNGEE. The CDR3 sequence is 18 residues long. CDR3 sequence (DNA): TGTGCCAGCAGCGTTTCAATACCTAGCGGGGGGGCGGAAGATACGCAGTATTTT. Translation: CASSVSIPSGGAEDTQYF.

The rearrangement uses TRBV5-1 and TRBJ2-1, with 10 bases identical to TRBD2. The CDR3 is 16 residues long. V lost 4 bases to trimming and J lost 4 bases; unmatched junction nucleotides: 8. Per germline, CDR1 SGHRS and CDR2 YFSETQ. CDR3 loop: CASSLTTSGLYNEQFF. As DNA, the CDR3 is TGCGCCAGCAGCCTGACGACTAGCGGGCTTTACAATGAGCAGTTCTTC.

The genes are TRBV15 and TRBJ2-4, with TRBD1 matching 11 bases. Germline assignment: CDR1 LNHNV and CDR2 YYDKDF (reference sequence). The J segment lost 5 bases and the V segment lost 0 bases, leaving 3 bases of the junction unmatched. The CDR3 loop spans 16 amino acids. The CDR3 protein is CATSRDLDRGQNIQYF. CDR3 DNA: TGTGCCACCAGCAGAGATCTGGACAGGGGGCAAAACATTCAGTACTTC. The variable domain in full, completed from reference TRBV15 and TRBJ2-4, reads DAMVIQNPRYQVTQFGKPVTLSCSQTLNHNVMYWYQQKSSQAPKLLFHYYDKDFNNEADTPDNFQSRRPNTSFCFLDIRSPGLGDTAMYLCATSRDLDRGQNIQYFGAGTRLSVL.

The chain joins TRBV9 to TRBJ2-5; D possibly corresponds to TRBD2 (6 bases). V lost 4 bases and J 3 bases, leaving 16 bases between the germline ends. Germline CDR1 SGDLS, CDR2 YYNGEE. CDR3 size: 15 residues. CDR3 DNA sequence: TGTGCCAGCAGCCCTACGGGACTGGAGGAAGAGACCCAGTACTTC. Encoded protein: CASSPTGLEEETQYF.

J is TRBJ1-1 and V is TRBV6-1; 8 bases are a match to TRBD1. Germline assignment: CDR1 MNHNS and CDR2 SASEGT. The CDR3 runs to 13 residues. Trimming at V came to 11 bases and at J to 0 bases, leaving 5 bases not matched to a gene. The CDR3 region has the DNA TGTGCCGGAGAGGGACAGGTGAACACTGAAGCTTTCTTT. This sequence encodes CAGEGQVNTEAFF.

The chain links TRBV6-1 to TRBJ1-2; D is undetermined. V gave up 5 bases and J gave up 0 bases, with 13 bases separating them. The CDR3 runs to 15 residues. Germline loops: CDR1 MNHNS, CDR2 SASEGT. CDR3 sequence reads: CASSSPGVPNYGYTF. The CDR3 nucleotides are TGTGCCAGCAGTTCACCCGGAGTCCCTAACTATGGCTACACCTTC.

The chain's CDR3 is CASSQDGTGFPPLHF. In DNA, the CDR3 is TGCGCCAGCAGCCAAGATGGGACAGGTTTCCCACCCCTCCACTTT. The V and J genes are TRBV4-1 and TRBJ1-6, with TRBD1 matching over 8 bases. V lost 0 bases, J lost 11 bases, and 6 bases stayed unmatched. The germline V gene has CDR1 MGHRA and CDR2 YSYEKL. CDR3 length: 15 amino acids.

The rearrangement joins TRBV21-1 to TRBJ2-2; the table's D call, TRBD2, has no DNA check behind it. TRBV21-1 is described as a pseudogene. CDR3 length: 15 residues. CDR3 nucleotide sequence: TGTGCCAGCCATCCTCTGCGTATGAACACCGGGGAGCTGTTTTTT. Amino acid sequence: CASHPLRMNTGELFF.

The gene calls are TRBV15 and TRBJ2-5, with 7 bases that match TRBD1. The trim removed 0 bases at V and 5 bases at J, leaving 3 bases unmatched. This CDR3 contains 14 residues. Looked up from germline, CDR1 is LNHNV and CDR2 is YYDKDF (reference sequence). Here the CDR3 reads CATSRERQGETQYF. Written as DNA, the CDR3 is TGTGCCACCAGCAGAGAAAGACAGGGCGAGACCCAGTACTTC. The full variable domain, in which reference TRBV15 and TRBJ2-5 provide the parts outside the CDR3, is DAMVIQNPRYQVTQFGKPVTLSCSQTLNHNVMYWYQQKSSQAPKLLFHYYDKDFNNEADTPDNFQSRRPNTSFCFLDIRSPGLGDTAMYLCATSRERQGETQYFGPGTRLLVL.

The CDR3 spells CASSFRNNYGYTF. The CDR3 region has the DNA TGTGCCAGCAGTTTCAGAAACAACTATGGCTACACCTTC. The chain links TRBV27 to TRBJ1-2; no firm D call. The CDR3 consists of 13 residues. V was trimmed by 3 bases and J by 2 bases, leaving 7 bases between them. The germline CDR1 and CDR2 sequences are MNHEY and SMNVEV (reference sequence).

This sequence joins TRBV19 and TRBJ1-1; D possibly corresponds to TRBD1 (6 bases). V was cut by 4 bases and J by 0 bases, with 9 bases left in between. This CDR3 has 14 residues. Germline loops: CDR1 LNHDA, CDR2 SQIVND (reference sequence). CDR3 in amino acids: CASSTGQMNTEAFF. In nucleotides, the CDR3 is TGTGCCAGTAGTACGGGACAAATGAACACTGAAGCTTTCTTT.

The chain employs TRBV10-1 and TRBJ1-2, with D perhaps matching TRBD1 (5 bases). CDR1 and CDR2 (germline): WNHNN, SYGVQD (reference sequence). The CDR3 contains 14 residues. The V gene lost 6 bases and the J gene lost 8 bases, with 19 bases spanning the gap. The CDR3 sequence is CASRGLELRGGYTF. The DNA of the CDR3 is TGCGCCAGCAGGGGACTCGAACTCCGGGGGGGCTACACCTTC.

The V gene is TRBV7-9, the J gene TRBJ1-4; D might be TRBD1 (6 bases). CDR3 length: 15 amino acids. V lost 8 bases to trimming and J lost 4 bases, with 17 bases between them. Germline values: CDR1 SEHNR, CDR2 FQNEAQ (reference sequence). CDR3 in amino acids: CASASRTVNNEKLFF. The CDR3 nucleotides are TGTGCCAGCGCATCCAGGACAGTTAATAATGAAAAACTGTTTTTT.

The chain has TRBV20-1 and TRBJ1-1, with D unresolved. The CDR3 spans 11 residues. V dropped 4 bases and J dropped 5 bases, with 8 bases sitting between them. Germline V lookup: CDR1 DFQATT, CDR2 SNEGSKA (reference sequence). In DNA, the CDR3 is TGCAGTGCTATAGACGGTACTGAAGCTTTCTTT. Translated, it gives CSAIDGTEAFF.

The rearrangement uses TRBV10-3 and TRBJ2-7; D is unresolved. Per germline, CDR1 ENHRY and CDR2 SYGVKD. The CDR3 length is 11 residues. Trimming stripped 3 bases from V and 2 bases from J, with 2 bases between. CDR3 nucleotide sequence: TGTGCCATCAGTGACACCTACGAGCAGTACTTC. This gives the protein CAISDTYEQYF.

The chain joins TRBV19 to TRBJ1-2; a possible D gene is TRBD1 (6 bases). V was clipped by 4 bases and J by 10 bases, with 16 bases between them. This CDR3 is 13 amino acids long. Germline V lookup: CDR1 LNHDA, CDR2 SQIVND (reference sequence). For the CDR3, the DNA is TGTGCCAGTAGTAGAACAGGGCGGGTCGTCTACACCTTC. Protein sequence: CASSRTGRVVYTF.

The chain joins TRBV9 to TRBJ1-1, with D unclear. Germline CDR1 reads SGDLS; CDR2 reads YYNGEE. The CDR3 has 13 residues. V was clipped by 2 bases and J by 4 bases, with 9 bases between them. CDR3 sequence reads: CASSVQETTEAFF. CDR3 nucleotides: TGTGCCAGCAGCGTCCAGGAAACCACTGAAGCTTTCTTT.

V and J are TRBV25-1 and TRBJ1-1, with D unresolved. The CDR3 covers 14 residues. Germline assignment: CDR1 MGHDK and CDR2 SYGVNS. Trimming removed 3 bases from V and 1 base from J, with 9 bases in between. For the CDR3, the DNA is TGTGCCAGCAGTGACGCGATACGGAACACTGAAGCTTTCTTT. The encoded protein is CASSDAIRNTEAFF.

The V call is TRBV28, the J call TRBJ1-2; a possible D gene is TRBD1 (6 bases). In germline, CDR1 is MDHEN, CDR2 SYDVKM. Trimming pared 6 bases from V and 3 bases from J, leaving 14 bases between. The length of the CDR3 is 14 residues. The CDR3 sequence: CASRFRGADYGYTF. CDR3 DNA: TGTGCCAGCAGGTTCCGGGGGGCCGACTATGGCTACACCTTC.

The J gene is TRBJ2-1, the V gene TRBV9, with D tentatively TRBD2 (5 bases). The CDR3 extends over 14 amino acids. Trimming stripped 0 bases from V and 12 bases from J, with 16 bases between. From germline, CDR1 is SGDLS and CDR2 YYNGEE. CDR3 sequence reads: CASSVGPGSGGQFF. The CDR3 coding sequence is TGTGCCAGCAGCGTAGGACCGGGGAGCGGCGGGCAGTTCTTC.

This sequence joins TRBV13 and TRBJ1-5, with a tentative D call TRBD1 (6 bases). The CDR3 sequence is 14 residues long. V shed 3 bases and J shed 5 bases, with 11 bases lying between them. Germline V gene lookup returns CDR1 PRHDT and CDR2 FYEKMQ (reference sequence). The CDR3 spells CASSFGGSDQPQHF. CDR3 nucleotide sequence: TGTGCCAGCAGCTTTGGGGGCTCTGATCAGCCCCAGCATTTT.

The V call is TRBV30, the J call TRBJ2-7, with D unclear. This CDR3 has 13 amino acids. Trimming cost V 0 bases and J 3 bases, with 9 bases left between them. The germline CDR1 and CDR2 sequences are GTSNPN and SVGIG (reference sequence). The CDR3 DNA follows: TGTGCCTGGAGTGTAGGTCCTAGCTACGAGCAGTACTTC. It encodes CAWSVGPSYEQYF. Using reference TRBV30 and TRBJ2-7 for the parts outside the CDR3, the full variable domain is SQTIHQWPATLVQPVGSPLSLECTVEGTSNPNLYWYRQAAGRGLQLLFYSVGIGQISSEVPQNLSASRPQDRQFILSSKKLLLSDSGFYLCAWSVGPSYEQYFGPGTRLTVT.

The gene calls are TRBV7-9 and TRBJ2-7; the D is unclear. The CDR3 is 11 amino acids. Trimming cost V 5 bases and J 2 bases, with 4 bases left between them. Germline V gene data show CDR1 as SEHNR and CDR2 as FQNEAQ (reference sequence). CDR3 DNA sequence: TGTGCCAGCAGCCACACCTACGAGCAGTACTTC. Amino acids: CASSHTYEQYF. The whole variable domain, filled in from reference TRBV7-9 and TRBJ2-7, reads DTGVSQNPRHKITKRGQNVTFRCDPISEHNRLYWYRQTLGQGPEFLTYFQNEAQLEKSRLLSDRFSAERPKGSFSTLEIQRTEQGDSAMYLCASSHTYEQYFGPGTRLTVT.